This T cell receptor beta chain was captured in a study of blood T cell repertoires in COVID-19. About the research overall: COVID-19 samples, acute and convalescent, were from the United States, Italy and Spain. Nucleic acid was either cDNA or gDNA, and it came from T cells, B-cell-depleted T cells, or PBMCs.

Germline V gives CDR1 SGHAT, CDR2 FQNNGV. This CDR3 region has 16 residues. Trimming left V 6 bases short and J 5 bases short, with 22 bases between. Profiled with immunoSEQ multiplex PCR; TCRdb holds only in-frame clones, not every one. The sample holds approximately 170,000 clones, about 86% seen once. This sequence was found in a woman in her seventies with acute or convalescent COVID-19. Sequencing input: peripheral blood. This chain links TRBV11-2 with TRBJ1-1; TRBD1 might be the D (6 bases). For the CDR3, the DNA is TGTGCCAGCAGAGATTCTAAACCAGGGGATTGGACTGAAGCTTTCTTT. It yields the protein CASRDSKPGDWTEAFF.